This T cell receptor beta chain was sequenced for a study of blood T cell repertoires in COVID-19. Overall study: Acute-phase and convalescent COVID-19 samples originated in the United States, Italy and Spain. From T cells, B-cell-depleted T cells, or PBMCs came the material, which was cDNA or gDNA.

Seattle researchers signed up patients amid active infection and tracked them longitudinally. Methods used by the authors: Estimates of nucleated cell counts were drawn from the amplification of reference gene primers. The assay was immunoSEQ multiplex PCR, and TCRdb's table has in-frame clones only and misses some. That table furnishes V, J and clone size, whereas the DNA furnished D and trimming. Of over 150,000 clones listed, roughly 84% are singletons. The ends were cut back, 2 bases at V and 3 bases at J, with 11 bases in the middle. CDR3 length equals 14 residues. The germline V gene encodes CDR1 MRHNA and CDR2 SNTAGT.

Source material: peripheral blood. J is TRBJ2-7 and V is TRBV6-4; no firm D call. This clonotype originated in an elderly man with COVID-19, enrolled during active disease. The CDR3 region is CASSDPRGRYEQYF. CDR3 DNA sequence: TGTGCCAGCAGTGACCCCAGAGGCCGCTACGAGCAGTACTTC.